This is a list of T cell receptor beta chains from one sample in a study of blood T cell repertoires in COVID-19. The table came from immunoSEQ multiplex PCR; TCRdb's copy has only in-frame clones and leaves some out. Of over 600,000 clones listed, just under 90% are singletons. Input material: peripheral blood. These receptors were obtained from a woman aged 18-29 years with acute or convalescent COVID-19. Each CDR3 is given with its conserved first and last residue. A D gene is named only where the DNA matches it firmly.

J gene: TRBJ2-1; V gene: TRBV6-1; D gene: TRBD2; CDR3 protein: CASSEIAGGPYNEQFF; CDR3 DNA: TGTGCCAGCAGTGAAATAGCGGGGGGGCCCTACAATGAGCAGTTCTTC
J gene: TRBJ1-4; V gene: TRBV7-9; D gene: .; CDR3 protein: CASSTPAGGFETNEKLFF; CDR3 DNA: TGTGCCAGCAGCACCCCGGCGGGGGGGTTTGAAACTAATGAAAAACTGTTTTTT
J gene: TRBJ1-3; V gene: TRBV15; D gene: TRBD1; CDR3 protein: CATSRDTEGAGNTIYF; CDR3 DNA: TGTGCCACCAGCAGAGATACGGAGGGGGCCGGAAACACCATATATTTT
J gene: TRBJ2-2; V gene: TRBV3-1/TRBV3-2; D gene: .; CDR3 protein: CASSLQGGNTGELFF; CDR3 DNA: TGTGCCAGCAGCCTCCAAGGGGGTAACACCGGGGAGCTGTTTTTT
J gene: TRBJ2-7; V gene: TRBV10-3; D gene: TRBD1; CDR3 protein: CAIRTPGQGSYEQYF; CDR3 DNA: TGTGCCATCAGAACGCCGGGACAGGGGTCCTACGAGCAGTACTTC
J gene: TRBJ1-1; V gene: TRBV29-1; D gene: .; CDR3 protein: CSVQKGREAFF; CDR3 DNA: TGCAGCGTTCAAAAAGGGAGGGAAGCTTTCTTT
J gene: TRBJ1-5; V gene: TRBV7-4; D gene: .; CDR3 protein: CASSLSRRGQPQHF; CDR3 DNA: TGTGCCAGCAGCTTATCAAGGAGGGGTCAGCCCCAGCATTTT
J gene: TRBJ2-1; V gene: TRBV24-1; D gene: TRBD1; CDR3 protein: CATSEGDSYNEQFF; CDR3 DNA: TGTGCCACCAGTGAAGGGGACAGCTACAATGAGCAGTTCTTC
J gene: TRBJ1-2; V gene: TRBV4-1; D gene: TRBD1; CDR3 protein: CASSQVDRGPYGYTF; CDR3 DNA: TGCGCCAGCAGCCAGGTGGACAGGGGGCCCTATGGCTACACCTTC
J gene: TRBJ1-2; V gene: TRBV21-1; D gene: .; CDR3 protein: CASSTNRTGRYGYTF; CDR3 DNA: TGTGCCAGCAGCACCAATCGGACAGGGCGCTATGGCTACACCTTC
J gene: TRBJ2-7; V gene: TRBV9; D gene: .; CDR3 protein: CASSVALENYEQYF; CDR3 DNA: TGTGCCAGCAGCGTAGCTCTGGAGAACTACGAGCAGTACTTC
J gene: TRBJ1-4; V gene: TRBV11-2; D gene: .; CDR3 protein: CASSLAGMPEKLFF; CDR3 DNA: TGTGCCAGCAGCTTAGCAGGGATGCCTGAAAAACTGTTTTTT
J gene: TRBJ1-1; V gene: TRBV6-5; D gene: .; CDR3 protein: CASIVRVMNTEAFF; CDR3 DNA: TGTGCCAGCATCGTCAGGGTCATGAACACTGAAGCTTTCTTT
J gene: TRBJ1-5; V gene: TRBV5-6; D gene: .; CDR3 protein: CASSLAGNQRPQHF; CDR3 DNA: TGTGCCAGCAGCTTGGCGGGGAATCAACGGCCCCAGCATTTT
J gene: TRBJ1-1; V gene: TRBV4-2; D gene: TRBD1; CDR3 protein: CASSQGQTGANTEAFF; CDR3 DNA: TGTGCCAGCAGCCAAGGGCAAACAGGGGCGAACACTGAAGCTTTCTTT
J gene: TRBJ1-6; V gene: TRBV7-3; D gene: .; CDR3 protein: CASSFGGNSPLHF; CDR3 DNA: TGTGCCAGCAGCTTTGGAGGGAATTCACCCCTCCACTTT
J gene: TRBJ2-7; V gene: TRBV12-5; D gene: TRBD1; CDR3 protein: CASGPRTGVIEQYF; CDR3 DNA: TGTGCTAGTGGTCCCCGGACAGGGGTAATCGAGCAGTACTTC
J gene: TRBJ2-3; V gene: TRBV5-1; D gene: .; CDR3 protein: CASSLVVYTDTQYF; CDR3 DNA: TGCGCCAGCAGCTTGGTGGTCTACACAGATACGCAGTATTTT